What follows is one T cell receptor (beta chain) and its context. What it binds is unknown. The assay used was immunoSEQ (version v3.0), run at survey level. Clones were sequenced by immunoSEQ multiplex PCR, and TCRdb holds only the in-frame ones, with some missing. The data show around 21,000 clones, roughly 84% seen once. The sample belongs to a study of long-term antiretroviral therapy in people with HIV. This CDR3 region has 16 residues. Germline V lookup: CDR1 SGHNT, CDR2 YENEEA. Trimming cost V 1 base and J 4 bases, with 16 bases left between them. General observations from the study: Relative to transplant donor controls, diversity remained lower despite increasing after ART.

The sample in question was unsorted PBMCs, obtained 1.9 years after starting antiretroviral therapy. The chain has TRBV11-3 and TRBJ1-1; maybe TRBD1 (6 bases). The clonotype originates from a woman aged 45-65 years with HIV. The CDR3 DNA is TGTGCCAGCAGCTTAGGTGGAGGGGGAAGAGGCACTGAAGCTTTCTTT. It codes for CASSLGGGGRGTEAFF.